This T cell receptor beta chain appears in the sequencing data of a study of T-cell reconstitution after alpha-beta-depleted transplantation in children. V shed 5 bases and J 3 bases; nucleotides not matched to a gene: 9. CDR3 length: 15 amino acids. The germline V gene has CDR1 DFQATT and CDR2 SNEGSKA (reference sequence). Construction of the TCRbeta library involved unique molecular identifiers. TCRdb re-called the PCR reads through MiXCR, storing one row per CDR3 protein. The sample shows roughly 500,000 distinct CDR3 sequences, 30% to 35% of them seen only once. This clonotype was detected a few times.

The chain links TRBV20-1 to TRBJ2-1; 8 bases agree with TRBD2. This sample comprised PBMCs from the stem cell graft donor, obtained from the stem cell graft. This receptor was identified in a human donor who donated a stem cell graft to a child with aplastic anemia. The CDR3 is CSAGGPLAGYNEQFF. The CDR3 DNA is TGCAGTGCTGGGGGGCCTCTAGCGGGCTACAATGAGCAGTTCTTC.